The present TCR beta chain was sequenced within a study of blood T cell repertoires in COVID-19. Study as a whole: The origin of the acute and convalescent COVID-19 samples was the United States, Italy and Spain.

The assay was immunoSEQ multiplex PCR, and TCRdb's table has in-frame clones only and misses some. The sample lists 350,000 to 550,000 clones; about 85% were seen once. The sequenced sample consisted of PBMCs or T cells enriched from blood (not recorded which). The clonotype was recovered from a woman aged 18 to 35 with acute COVID-19.

The CDR3 reads CASSQVLAGDYNEQFF. Here the CDR3 DNA reads TGCGCCAGCAGCCAAGTACTAGCGGGAGACTACAATGAGCAGTTCTTC. The V gene is TRBV4-3, the J gene TRBJ2-1, with TRBD2 matching 11 bases. The germline V gene has CDR1 LGHNA and CDR2 YSLEER. V lost 1 base to trimming and J lost 3 bases; unmatched junction nucleotides: 2. The CDR3 contains 16 residues.